What follows is one T cell receptor (beta chain) and its context. Its antigen remains unidentified. This record comes from a study of T cell repertoires in cytomegalovirus infection. TCRdb ran MiXCR on the reads and lists one entry per CDR3 protein. Among approximately 1,000,000 distinct CDR3 sequences listed, about 33% were seen once. In germline, CDR1 is MNHEY, CDR2 SMNVEV (reference sequence). The V end was cut by 3 bases, the J end by 4 bases, with 12 bases between. This CDR3 has 14 amino acids. Overall study results and limits: The ex vivo response showed dominance by HLA-C-restricted CMV-specific TCR beta clonotypes.

This specimen was cultured CD8+ T cells from PBMCs, taken from culture after CMV antigen stimulation. V and J are TRBV27 and TRBJ1-2, with D possibly being TRBD1 (5 bases). This sequence originates from a human donor in good health (CMV status not recorded). Some clones in this sample may be carry-over from other donors' samples. In nucleotides, the CDR3 is TGTGCCAGCAGTTTTGGGGCGCGGGGCTATGGCTACACCTTC. This gives the protein CASSFGARGYGYTF.